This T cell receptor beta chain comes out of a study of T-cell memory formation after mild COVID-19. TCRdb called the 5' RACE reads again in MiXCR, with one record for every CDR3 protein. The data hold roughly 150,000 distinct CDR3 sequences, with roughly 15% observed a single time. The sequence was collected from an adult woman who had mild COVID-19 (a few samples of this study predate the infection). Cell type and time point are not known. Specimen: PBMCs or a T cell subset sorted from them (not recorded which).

CDR3 nucleotide sequence: TGTGCCACCAGTGATTCCCCCGACCGGGACAGAGATGGCTACACCTTC. Translating gives CATSDSPDRDRDGYTF. This rearrangement joins TRBV24-1 to TRBJ1-2; 7 bases agree with TRBD1. Germline V gene sequence: CDR1 KGHDR, CDR2 SFDVKD. V was pared by 2 bases and J by 6 bases, with 11 bases of the junction left unmatched. This CDR3 comprises 16 residues.